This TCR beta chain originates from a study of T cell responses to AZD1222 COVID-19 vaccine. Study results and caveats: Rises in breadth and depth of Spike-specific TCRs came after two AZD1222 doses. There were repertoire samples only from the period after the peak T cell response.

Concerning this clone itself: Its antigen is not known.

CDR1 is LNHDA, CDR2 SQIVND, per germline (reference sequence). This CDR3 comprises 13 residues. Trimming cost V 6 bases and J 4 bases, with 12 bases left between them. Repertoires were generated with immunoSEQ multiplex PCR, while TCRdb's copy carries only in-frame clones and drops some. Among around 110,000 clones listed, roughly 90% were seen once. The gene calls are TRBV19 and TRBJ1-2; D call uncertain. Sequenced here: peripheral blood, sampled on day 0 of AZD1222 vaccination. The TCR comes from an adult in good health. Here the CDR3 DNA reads TGTGCCAGTAGCGTCACAGTTGGCTATGGCTACACCTTC. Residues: CASSVTVGYGYTF.